This T cell receptor beta chain came from a study of cytomegalovirus exposure and HLA in healthy donors. The wider study: Out of 398 genotyped donors, roughly 78% belonged to the Caucasian-associated ancestry cluster.

Germline V CDR1 and CDR2: SGHVS, FQNEAQ. There are 16 residues in the CDR3. The V and J ends lost 5 bases and 4 bases, in that order; junction bases with no gene match: 11. The study ran its PCR with 60 Vbeta and 13 Jbeta primers. The repertoire was sequenced with immunoSEQ multiplex PCR; TCRdb's copy has only in-frame clones and lacks some. Of around 200,000 clones in the sample, around 86% were seen once. This receptor was taken from a middle-aged man in good health and CMV-seronegative. The V and J genes are TRBV7-8 and TRBJ1-2; TRBD1 matches at 9 bases. Sequencing used PBMCs. The CDR3 nucleotides read TGTGCCAGCAGCCCATCAACCGGGACAGGGCCCTATGGCTACACCTTC. Translation: CASSPSTGTGPYGYTF.